The rows below give T cell receptor beta chains drawn from one sample of a study of beta chain features in type 1 diabetes. Libraries were prepared by immunoSEQ multiplex PCR; TCRdb keeps only in-frame clonotypes and omits some of them. The sample lists roughly 350,000 clones; approximately 10% were seen once. The source material was naive CD4+ T cells from blood. These receptors were obtained from a woman in her thirties in good health. Both conserved end residues are part of each CDR3. Fields, in order: J gene, CDR3 length, V gene, CDR3 protein.

>TRBJ2-7|15|TRBV5-1
CASSTYSGFSYEQYF
>TRBJ1-4|15|TRBV25-1
CASSDDRATNEKLFF
>TRBJ1-2|13|TRBV29-1
CSAGTSPDYGYTF
>TRBJ1-4|14|TRBV4-3
CASSQEGGREKLFF
>TRBJ2-7|16|TRBV30
CAWSDLAGGQRYEQYF
>-|12|TRBV28
CASSLGTTEQYF
>TRBJ1-5|15|TRBV28
CASSLRQGSYQPQHF
>TRBJ1-5|15|TRBV19
CASSIGAPNGQPQHF
>TRBJ2-3|15|TRBV19
CASADGRAFADTQYF
>TRBJ2-1|15|TRBV5-1
CASSLEAGGFGEQFF
>TRBJ1-5|16|TRBV19
CASSIGRRGYDQPQHF
>TRBJ1-5|13|TRBV18
CASSPGEDQPQHF
>TRBJ2-5|14|TRBV4-3
CASSQEYRAETQYF
>TRBJ2-5|13|TRBV12-5
CASGPRGGETQYF
>TRBJ2-1|16|TRBV4-2
CASSPLGGSGDNEQFF
>TRBJ1-4|14|TRBV18
CASSPAEATGKLFF
>TRBJ2-7|12|TRBV29-1
CSVVPDNYEQYF
>TRBJ1-1|14|TRBV4-3
CASSQDYLNTEAFF
>TRBJ1-2|13|TRBV7-3
CASSGGQSYGYTF
>TRBJ1-1|13|TRBV25-1
CASTRTGNTEAFF
>TRBJ2-2|16|TRBV9
CASSVTQGANTGELFF
>TRBJ1-2|14|TRBV18
CASSPRQDNYGYTF
>TRBJ1-1|15|TRBV19
CASRTGGNMNTEAFF
>TRBJ2-1|17|TRBV4-3
CASSQMSRLAGGNEQFF
>TRBJ2-7|14|TRBV30
CAWSVQGNSYEQYF
>TRBJ1-1|13|TRBV5-4
CASTTGVNTEAFF
>TRBJ2-3|14|TRBV6-6
CASRPVATTDTQYF
>TRBJ2-1|12|TRBV5-6
CASSLGLAGAFF
>TRBJ1-5|13|TRBV6-4
CASSEQRDQPQHF
>TRBJ2-1|12|TRBV19
CASSIGTSYQVF
>TRBJ2-7|13|TRBV7-3
CASSLGRDYEQYF
>TRBJ1-2|14|TRBV19
CAASMDRLNYGYTF
>TRBJ2-5|13|TRBV30
CAWSRDSQETQYF
>TRBJ1-2|12|TRBV29-1
CSVAWRTDGYTF
>TRBJ1-2|14|TRBV5-4
CASSRTVLDYGYTF
>TRBJ2-1|15|TRBV5-1
CASSLAGASVNEQFF
>TRBJ2-7|15|TRBV7-7
CASSLRGLTNYEQYF
>TRBJ2-5|17|TRBV7-2
CASSLPRIGRARETQYF
>TRBJ1-5|12|TRBV28
CASSSVNQPQHF
>TRBJ1-2|13|TRBV7-9
CASSPDRDHGYTF
>TRBJ2-6|15|TRBV5-6
CASSPVEAGANVLTF
>TRBJ2-5|14|TRBV10-3
CAISTTGTEETQYF